The 31 T cell receptor beta chains below come from one sample, sequenced in a study of T-cell memory formation after mild COVID-19. TCRdb itself ran the 5' RACE reads through MiXCR, one entry per CDR3 protein. The table has roughly 560,000 distinct CDR3 sequences, roughly 20% seen once. The sample consisted of PBMCs or a T cell subset sorted from them (not recorded which). The receptors derive from an adult woman who had mild COVID-19 (a few samples of this study predate the infection). Cell type and time point are not known.

This chain links TRBV7-9 with TRBJ1-2; D call uncertain. The CDR3 is 15 amino acids. Trimming stripped 4 bases from V and 0 bases from J, with 12 bases between. Germline V gene lookup returns CDR1 SEHNR and CDR2 FQNEAQ (reference sequence). The CDR3 coding sequence is TGTGCCAGCAGCTCAGTCGACGAGCCTAACTATGGCTACACCTTC. Translating gives CASSSVDEPNYGYTF.

In this sample, this clonotype turned up a few times. DNA of the CDR3: TGTGCCAGCAGAGCGACCGACGCAACTAATGAAAAACTGTTTTTT. It yields the protein CASRATDATNEKLFF. The V call is TRBV7-9, the J call TRBJ1-4; D unclear. The CDR3 is 15 amino acids. V was pared by 6 bases and J by 0 bases, with 11 bases between. CDR1 is SEHNR and CDR2 is FQNEAQ in the germline V gene (reference sequence).

V and J are TRBV5-1 and TRBJ2-2; the match to TRBD1 covers 9 bases. Germline CDR1 SGHRS, CDR2 YFSETQ. Trimming removed 8 bases from V and 1 base from J; junction bases left unmatched: 6. This CDR3 comprises 15 residues. CDR3 residues: CASWTGVLNTGELFF. In DNA, the CDR3 is TGCGCCAGTTGGACAGGGGTCTTGAACACCGGGGAGCTGTTTTTT.

The rearrangement uses TRBV5-6 and TRBJ1-2; D is undetermined. The CDR3 covers 13 residues. CDR1 is SGHDT and CDR2 is YYEEEE in the germline V gene. V was clipped by 0 bases and J by 5 bases, with 8 bases between them. CDR3 nucleotides: TGTGCCAGCAGCTTGGAGCAGCGATATGGCTACACCTTC. This sequence encodes CASSLEQRYGYTF.

In this sample, this clonotype turned up a few times. V gene TRBV6-1 combines with J gene TRBJ1-5; the D is unclear. The germline V gene encodes CDR1 MNHNS and CDR2 SASEGT. Trimming cost V 7 bases and J 1 base, with 8 bases left between them. The CDR3 has 13 amino acids. CDR3: CASTTRSNQPQHF. The CDR3 DNA is TGTGCCAGCACCACACGGAGCAATCAGCCCCAGCATTTT.

The chain links TRBV6-5 to TRBJ2-5; D is tentatively TRBD1 or TRBD2 (6 bases each). V was cut by 9 bases and J by 4 bases, with 12 bases left in between. CDR1 MNHEY and CDR2 SVGAGI come from the germline V gene. The CDR3 totals 12 residues. In nucleotides, the CDR3 is TGTGCCAGGGGGGGCAGGGCAGAGACCCAGTACTTC. Translation: CARGGRAETQYF.

This chain joins TRBV20-1 and TRBJ2-1; 9 bases agree with TRBD2. This CDR3 is built from 17 residues. From germline, CDR1 is DFQATT and CDR2 SNEGSKA (reference sequence). The ends lost 5 bases at V and 3 bases at J; junction bases unmatched: 14. CDR3 residues: CSAEPSLIAGDYNEQFF. In DNA form, the CDR3 reads TGCAGTGCTGAACCCTCCCTAATAGCGGGGGACTACAATGAGCAGTTCTTC.

CDR3 bases: TGTGCCAGCTCACCTCCTTGGGGAGGCGAGTCCTACGAGCAGTACTTC. Amino acids: CASSPPWGGESYEQYF. The chain carries TRBV18 and TRBJ2-7; D may be TRBD2 (6 bases). Germline CDR1 reads KGHSH; CDR2 reads LQKENI. V lost 3 bases and J lost 1, with 16 bases in between. The CDR3 is 16 amino acids.

Only a few counts were recorded for this clonotype. The J gene is TRBJ2-2, the V gene TRBV7-8; TRBD2 matches at 9 bases. Germline trimming cut 0 bases from V and 6 bases from J; bases unmatched to any gene: 5. The CDR3 spans 16 residues. Germline V gene lookup returns CDR1 SGHVS and CDR2 FQNEAQ. CDR3 nucleotides: TGTGCCAGCAGCTTAGCGGCGGGGGGGCCGTCCGGGGAGCTGTTTTTT. This sequence encodes CASSLAAGGPSGELFF.

The chain uses TRBV9 and TRBJ2-5, with 10 positions matching TRBD1. The CDR3 spans 16 residues. Unmatched junction bases numbered 8, after V lost 4 bases and J lost 2 bases. CDR1 is SGDLS and CDR2 is YYNGEE in the germline V gene. The CDR3 DNA follows: TGTGCCAGCAGCCCCCCCGGGACAGGGGAGCAAGAGACCCAGTACTTC. Amino acids: CASSPPGTGEQETQYF.

The rearrangement joins TRBV12-3 or TRBV12-4 to TRBJ2-1, with 11 bases identical to TRBD2. The CDR3 is 17 amino acids. V gave up 6 bases and J gave up 7 bases; unmatched junction bases: 14. The CDR3 bases are TGTGCCAGCAGCCAAAGACTAGCGGGGCCGAAGGGGAATGAGCAGTTCTTC. Translating gives CASSQRLAGPKGNEQFF.

This clonotype has at least ten counts. The chain links TRBV5-1 to TRBJ1-1; D may be TRBD1 (6 bases). The CDR3 covers 14 residues. From germline, CDR1 is SGHRS and CDR2 YFSETQ. The V and J ends lost 0 bases and 1 base respectively, with 7 bases between them. In nucleotides, the CDR3 is TGCGCCAGCAGCTTGGGAGGGGGGAACACTGAAGCTTTCTTT. Translation gives CASSLGGGNTEAFF.

The chain joins TRBV2 to TRBJ2-2, with a possible D match to TRBD1 (6 bases). Germline assignment: CDR1 SNHLY and CDR2 FYNNEI. The ends were cut back, 6 bases at V and 1 base at J, with 12 bases in the middle. The CDR3 contains 15 residues. In DNA form, the CDR3 reads TGTGCCAGCAGCAGGGAGACAGGGAACACCGGGGAGCTGTTTTTT. Protein: CASSRETGNTGELFF.

This clonotype was counted only a few times. The V gene is TRBV9, the J gene TRBJ1-6; 7 bases agree with TRBD1. The trim removed 3 bases at V and 7 bases at J, leaving 10 bases unmatched. CDR3 length: 16 residues. The germline V gene has CDR1 SGDLS and CDR2 YYNGEE. Written as DNA, the CDR3 is TGTGCCAGCAGCGCGAGGGTGGACAGGAGGAATTCACCCCTCCACTTT. Its protein is CASSARVDRRNSPLHF.

This clonotype was recorded a few times. V and J are TRBV7-9 and TRBJ1-1; 9 positions match TRBD1. CDR3 length equals 15 residues. Looked up from germline, CDR1 is SEHNR and CDR2 is FQNEAQ (reference sequence). J lost 5 bases, V lost 4 bases, and 8 bases had no gene match. CDR3 sequence: CASSSRQGGRTEAFF. In DNA form, the CDR3 reads TGTGCCAGCAGCTCCCGACAGGGGGGGAGAACTGAAGCTTTCTTT. Supplemented by reference TRBV7-9 and TRBJ1-1, the full variable domain reads DTGVSQNPRHKITKRGQNVTFRCDPISEHNRLYWYRQTLGQGPEFLTYFQNEAQLEKSRLLSDRFSAERPKGSFSTLEIQRTEQGDSAMYLCASSSRQGGRTEAFFGQGTRLTVV.

This clonotype has a handful of counts. The J gene is TRBJ2-7, the V gene TRBV12-3 or TRBV12-4, with TRBD2 as a possible D gene (6 bases). The ends were cut back, 11 bases at V and 5 bases at J, with 25 bases in the middle. The CDR3 is 15 residues long. The CDR3 is CAGLTPAGTPHEQYF. In DNA, the CDR3 is TGTGCCGGCTTAACTCCTGCGGGAACCCCCCACGAGCAGTACTTC.

The chain has TRBV12-3 or TRBV12-4 and TRBJ1-1; D is uncertain. V was pared by 2 bases and J by 1 base, with 8 bases between. This CDR3 is 14 amino acids long. The CDR3 loop is CASSLRVRNTEAFF. CDR3 nucleotide sequence: TGTGCCAGCAGTTTAAGGGTCCGGAACACTGAAGCTTTCTTT.

This chain joins TRBV12-3 or TRBV12-4 and TRBJ1-1, with D maybe TRBD1 (6 bases). V was pared by 1 base and J by 5 bases, with 14 bases between. CDR3 length: 15 residues. CDR3 loop: CASSLVGGDGTEAFF. CDR3 sequence (DNA): TGTGCCAGCAGTTTAGTGGGGGGCGACGGTACTGAAGCTTTCTTT.

This clonotype has more than one count but fewer than ten. This chain uses TRBV5-1 with TRBJ2-7; D gene uncertain. The CDR3 consists of 14 residues. The germline V gene has CDR1 SGHRS and CDR2 YFSETQ. Trimming removed 2 bases at V and 0 bases at J, with 9 bases between. The DNA of the CDR3 is TGCGCCAGCAGCTTCGGCAGAGGCTCCTACGAGCAGTACTTC. It specifies CASSFGRGSYEQYF.

The CDR3 is CASSEVAGVVTGELFF. As DNA, the CDR3 is TGTGCCAGCAGTGAGGTAGCGGGAGTGGTAACCGGGGAGCTGTTTTTT. The rearrangement uses TRBV12-3 or TRBV12-4 and TRBJ2-2; 9 nucleotides match TRBD2. The V and J ends lost 5 bases and 5 bases, in that order; junction bases with no gene match: 9. The CDR3 is 16 residues long.

This clonotype has only a few counts. This rearrangement joins TRBV24-1 to TRBJ2-1; D is perhaps TRBD1 (5 bases). Trimming stripped 0 bases from V and 0 bases from J, with 14 bases between. CDR3 length: 18 amino acids. Germline V CDR1 and CDR2: KGHDR, SFDVKD. The CDR3 region is CATSDLRGTASSYNEQFF. The CDR3 DNA sequence: TGTGCCACCAGTGATTTGAGGGGAACAGCAAGCTCCTACAATGAGCAGTTCTTC.

The table lists this clonotype with a few counts. The J gene is TRBJ2-1, the V gene TRBV5-1, with 9 bases aligning to TRBD1. Germline trimming cut 3 bases from V and 8 bases from J; bases unmatched to any gene: 9. The CDR3 has 15 amino acids. Germline V gene data show CDR1 as SGHRS and CDR2 as YFSETQ. CDR3 amino acids: CASSYRDRDFDEQFF. The CDR3 coding sequence is TGCGCCAGCAGCTACCGGGACAGGGATTTCGATGAGCAGTTCTTC.

The rearrangement links TRBV7-6 to TRBJ2-2; a weak D match, TRBD1 (8 bases). The CDR3 sequence is 15 residues long. Looked up from germline, CDR1 is SGHVS and CDR2 is FNYEAQ. Trimming cost V 7 bases and J 5 bases, with 17 bases left between them. The chain's CDR3 is CASTHGQGGTGELFF. CDR3 nucleotides: TGTGCCAGCACCCATGGACAGGGAGGGACCGGGGAGCTGTTTTTT.

This clonotype has a handful of counts. The CDR3 reads CASSGTSSYEQYF. CDR3 DNA: TGTGCCAGCAGTGGCACCAGCTCCTACGAGCAGTACTTC. The chain combines TRBV25-1 with TRBJ2-7; D uncertain. The CDR3 spans 13 residues. Germline lookup yields CDR1 MGHDK and CDR2 SYGVNS. The ends were cut back, 4 bases at V and 0 bases at J, with 7 bases in the middle.

This clonotype has more than one count but fewer than ten. The rearrangement uses TRBV5-1 and TRBJ2-3; tentatively, D is TRBD2 (6 bases). Germline V gene data show CDR1 as SGHRS and CDR2 as YFSETQ. The CDR3 spans 13 residues. The V end was cut by 4 bases, the J end by 5 bases, with 11 bases between. CDR3 coding DNA: TGCGCCAGCAGCCCCGGGGGTGGAGATACGCAGTATTTT. It encodes CASSPGGGDTQYF.

This clonotype was seen repeatedly, ten times or more. As DNA, the CDR3 is TGCGCCAGCAGCGCAGAAACGGGTATCTCCTACAATGAGCAGTTCTTC. This translates into CASSAETGISYNEQFF. The chain uses TRBV5-1 and TRBJ2-1, with D uncertain. The V and J ends lost 4 bases and 0 bases respectively, with 14 bases between them. CDR3 length equals 16 residues. Germline V gene lookup returns CDR1 SGHRS and CDR2 YFSETQ.

The V gene is TRBV7-2, the J gene TRBJ2-5, with 8 bases fitting TRBD2. Looked up from germline, CDR1 is SGHTA and CDR2 is FQGNSA. The J segment lost 3 bases and the V segment lost 0 bases, leaving 3 bases of the junction unmatched. The CDR3 extends over 15 amino acids. CDR3 DNA sequence: TGTGCCAGCAGCTTAGCAGGGACTAGAAAAGAGACCCAGTACTTC. As protein: CASSLAGTRKETQYF.

The chain recombines TRBV13 with TRBJ1-1; D possibly corresponds to TRBD1 (5 bases). CDR1 is PRHDT, CDR2 FYEKMQ, per germline (reference sequence). The length of the CDR3 is 15 residues. The ends were cut back, 6 bases at V and 1 base at J, with 15 bases in the middle. In nucleotides, the CDR3 is TGTGCCAGCAGGAAAGGAGGGGTGGCGAACACTGAAGCTTTCTTT. It yields the protein CASRKGGVANTEAFF. The variable domain in full, completed from reference TRBV13 and TRBJ1-1, reads AAGVIQSPRHLIKEKRETATLKCYPIPRHDTVYWYQQGPGQDPQFLISFYEKMQSDKGSIPDRFSAQQFSDYHSELNMSSLELGDSALYFCASRKGGVANTEAFFGQGTRLTVV.

The chain carries TRBV5-6 and TRBJ2-1; D ambiguous. The CDR3 is 13 amino acids. Trimming took off 4 bases at V and 4 bases at J, with 9 bases between the two ends. From germline, CDR1 is SGHDT and CDR2 YYEEEE. The CDR3 loop is CASSPTVYNEQFF. The CDR3 nucleotides are TGTGCCAGCAGCCCGACGGTTTACAATGAGCAGTTCTTC.

This clonotype was counted at least ten times. The chain couples TRBV9 to TRBJ2-1; D is possibly TRBD1 or TRBD2 (5 bases each). Trimming stripped 2 bases from V and 7 bases from J, with 16 bases between. This CDR3 has 15 residues. Per germline, CDR1 SGDLS and CDR2 YYNGEE. The CDR3: CASSVGTLRPNEQFF. The CDR3 nucleotides read TGTGCCAGCAGCGTGGGGACCCTCAGACCTAATGAGCAGTTCTTC.

This rearrangement joins TRBV7-9 to TRBJ2-7, with no clear D. V was trimmed by 0 bases and J by 2 bases, leaving 8 bases between them. Germline V gene data show CDR1 as SEHNR and CDR2 as FQNEAQ (reference sequence). This CDR3 has 14 residues. The chain's CDR3 is CASSLARYPYEQYF. In DNA form, the CDR3 reads TGTGCCAGCAGCTTAGCTCGGTACCCCTACGAGCAGTACTTC.